A selection of T cell receptor beta chains follows, all from one sample in a study of T cell responses to AZD1222 COVID-19 vaccine. The method was immunoSEQ multiplex PCR; TCRdb's version includes in-frame clones alone and lacks a portion of them. The data show roughly 150,000 clones, with about nine tenths seen just once and under 2.5% held by the top ten. Here the sequenced sample was peripheral blood, taken on day 0 of AZD1222 vaccination. These receptors were collected from an adult in good health. CDR3s leave out the opening cysteine and the closing phenylalanine or tryptophan.

>TRBJ2-5|TRBV11-1
ASSPSGLQETQY
>TRBJ1-2|TRBV24-1
ATAEGGLGNYGYT
>TRBJ2-2|TRBV4-1
ASSQVWFGTKNTGELF
>TRBJ1-4|TRBV18
ASSPTGPGNEKLF
>TRBJ2-1|TRBV9
ASSDSVRGEQF
>TRBJ1-1|TRBV21-1
ASSRETGLNTEAF
>TRBJ1-6|TRBV15
ATSRGVRSPLH
>TRBJ2-3|TRBV7-9
ASSFDGTGGGDTQY
>TRBJ1-6|TRBV7-3
ASSLNRNSPLH
>TRBJ1-2|TRBV4-3
ASSQDPGLRGDGYT